The sequence of this T cell receptor (beta chain) was determined in a study of T-cell reconstitution after alpha-beta-depleted transplantation in children. Study results and caveats: T-cell numbers and diversity, one year after transplant, stemmed largely from T cells that were newly produced. Roughly two months post-transplant, alpha-beta T cells reportedly originated from several hundred graft clones that had expanded.

The CDR3 covers 14 residues. J lost 2 bases, V lost 3 bases, and 3 bases had no gene match. Germline V CDR1 and CDR2: MGHRA, YSYEKL. Library preparation (for TCRbeta) was performed with unique molecular identifiers. Using its own MiXCR run on the PCR reads, TCRdb lists one record per CDR3 protein. Of around 700,000 distinct CDR3 sequences listed, over 10% are singletons. Of note for this clonotype: Antigen unknown.

This chain uses TRBV4-1 with TRBJ2-7, with TRBD1 matching over 8 bases. The origin of this receptor is a girl aged 2-10 years with congenital amegakaryocytic thrombocytopenia, due to receive a stem cell transplant. Here the sequenced sample was PBMCs, taken before TCRalphabeta/CD19-depleted stem cell transplant. CDR3 sequence reads: CASSHGQGTYEQYF. As DNA, the CDR3 is TGCGCCAGCAGCCATGGACAGGGAACCTACGAGCAGTACTTC.